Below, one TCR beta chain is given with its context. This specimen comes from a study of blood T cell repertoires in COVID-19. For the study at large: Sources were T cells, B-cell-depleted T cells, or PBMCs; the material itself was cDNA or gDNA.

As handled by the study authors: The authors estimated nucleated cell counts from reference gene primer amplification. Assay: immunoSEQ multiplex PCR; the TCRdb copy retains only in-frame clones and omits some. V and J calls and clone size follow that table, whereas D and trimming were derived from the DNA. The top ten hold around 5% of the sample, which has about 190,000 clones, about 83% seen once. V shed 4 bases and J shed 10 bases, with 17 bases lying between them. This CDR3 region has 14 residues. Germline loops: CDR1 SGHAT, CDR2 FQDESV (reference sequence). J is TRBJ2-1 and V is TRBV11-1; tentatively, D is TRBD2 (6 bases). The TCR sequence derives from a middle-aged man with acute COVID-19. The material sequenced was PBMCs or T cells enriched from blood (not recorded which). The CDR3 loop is CASSSGLQALEQFF. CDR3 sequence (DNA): TGTGCCAGCAGCTCGGGACTCCAGGCTTTGGAGCAGTTCTTC.